Following are 10 T cell receptor delta chains from one sample sequenced in a study of gamma-delta chains in newborns, infants, children. TCRdb re-called clones from the reads using CATT. The sample lists several thousand delta-chain clones; over 9.5% were seen once. Specimen: blood. These receptors all stem from a child who was a newborn, infant or young child, either healthy, febrile or measles-vaccinated (not recorded which).

By proportion, this clone is large. The CDR3 is CACDLLGDTRHTDKLIF. The CDR3, as DNA: TGTGCCTGTGACCTGCTTGGGGATACTCGTCACACCGATAAACTCATCTTT. The chain uses TRDV2 and TRDJ1; TRDD3 aligns across 8 bases. From germline, CDR1 is GEAIGNYY and CDR2 EKD. V dropped 3 bases and J dropped 0; count of bases not matched to a gene: 11. CDR3 length: 17 residues.

This clone showed up just a few times. This could be a read error, since a much larger clone is one nucleotide away. The chain combines TRDV2 with TRDJ1; D call uncertain. Germline lookup yields CDR1 GEAIGNYY and CDR2 EKD. Trimming stripped 3 bases from V and 0 bases from J, with 13 bases between. CDR3 size: 15 residues. Written as DNA, the CDR3 is TGTGCCTGTGACCCCCTTATGTTCTACACCGATAAACTCATCTTT. Its protein product is CACDPLMFYTDKLIF.

This clone has just a few counts. The chain carries TRDV2 and TRDJ3; 11 positions match TRDD3. The junction had 6 bases not matched to a gene; V was cut back by 3 bases and J by 0 bases. This CDR3 is 19 amino acids long. CDR1 and CDR2 from the germline V gene are GEAIGNYY and EKD. The CDR3 DNA is TGTGCCTGTGACTCGGTACTGGGGGATAGCTCCTGGGACACCCGACAGATGTTTTTC. Its protein is CACDSVLGDSSWDTRQMFF.

Only a few counts were recorded for this clone. The mismatch at residue 8 between this DNA's translation and the TCRdb protein of a much larger clone likely reflects a read error; the protein shown is translated from the DNA. This chain uses TRDV2 with TRDJ1; 8 positions match TRDD3. The CDR3 is 14 amino acids. Looked up from germline, CDR1 is GEAIGNYY and CDR2 is EKD. The junction had 5 bases not matched to a gene; V was cut back by 5 bases and J by 1 base. This chain's CDR3 is CACVTGGFTDKLIF. For the CDR3, the DNA is TGTGCCTGTGTTACTGGGGGTTTCACCGATAAACTCATCTTT.

By its share, this clone is medium-sized. The chain links TRDV2 to TRDJ3; 9 bases are a match to TRDD3. V shed 1 base and J 0 bases; nucleotides not matched to a gene: 6. This CDR3 region has 19 residues. Germline lookup yields CDR1 GEAIGNYY and CDR2 EKD. CDR3 sequence (DNA): TGTGCCTGTGACACACCGGACTGGGGGAGCTCCTGGGACACCCGACAGATGTTTTTC. This encodes CACDTPDWGSSWDTRQMFF.

In this sample, this clone is medium-sized (0.01 to 0.1%). Within the sample, other DNA sequences also encode this same CDR3. The V and J genes are TRDV2 and TRDJ3; the match to TRDD3 covers 11 bases. J lost 0 bases, V lost 0 bases, and 3 bases had no gene match. The V gene's germline CDR1 is GEAIGNYY and CDR2 EKD. The CDR3 runs to 19 residues. The CDR3 is CACDTWGIRSSWDTRQMFF. CDR3 DNA: TGTGCCTGTGACACCTGGGGGATACGGAGCTCCTGGGACACCCGACAGATGTTTTTC.

This chain joins TRDV2 and TRDJ2; tentatively, D is TRDD3 (5 bases). As TCRdb names no J gene, one was assigned here on the basis of a DNA match to germline. There are 13 residues in the CDR3. Germline CDR1 reads GEAIGNYY; CDR2 reads EKD. CDR3 bases: TGTGCTTTGGACACCTGGGTAAAAGCACAACTCTTCTTT. It is translated as CALDTWVKAQLFF.

Concerning this clone: A far larger clone is one nucleotide away, so this likely arose from a read error. The chain recombines TRDV2 with TRDJ2; TRDD3 agrees at 10 bases. The J gene, left out of TCRdb, was set here by checking the DNA against germline. Germline loops: CDR1 GEAIGNYY, CDR2 EKD. V gave up 1 base and J gave up 2 bases; unmatched junction bases: 15. CDR3 length: 20 residues. The CDR3 bases are TGTGCCTGTGACACGTTGCGGGGTTTGGGGGATACCAGGTTGACAGCACAACTCTTCTTT. It specifies CACDTLRGLGDTRLTAQLFF.

This clone is large (0.1 to 1%) in the sample. The rearrangement links TRDV2 to TRDJ2; maybe TRDD3 (6 bases). V lost 0 bases, J lost 4 bases, and 14 bases lay in between. CDR1 is GEAIGNYY and CDR2 is EKD in the germline V gene. The CDR3 is 16 amino acids. CDR3 protein: CACDTVWGSRTAQLFF. The DNA of the CDR3 is TGTGCCTGTGACACCGTGTGGGGGTCCCGGACAGCACAACTCTTCTTT.

This clone is medium-sized in the sample. The chain combines TRDV2 with TRDJ3, with 10 bases lining up with TRDD3. CDR1 is GEAIGNYY, CDR2 EKD, per germline. V dropped 0 bases and J dropped 0; count of bases not matched to a gene: 7. The CDR3 extends over 20 amino acids. CDR3 amino acids: CACDTVLGDRSSWDTRQMFF. In DNA, the CDR3 is TGTGCCTGTGACACCGTACTGGGGGATCGTAGCTCCTGGGACACCCGACAGATGTTTTTC.